A single sample is the source of the 28 T cell receptor beta chains below, sequenced in a study of T cells in Graves' hyperthyroidism and ophthalmopathy. Amplified TCR beta CDR3 regions came from RNA transcripts. An initial round of RT-PCR targeting the TCR CDR3 relied on the HTBI primer set. TCRdb independently ran MiXCR on the multiplex PCR reads; one entry per CDR3 protein. The table has 550,000 to 600,000 distinct CDR3 sequences, around 15% seen once. Sequencing input: blood. The receptors were sampled from a woman younger than 30 with Graves' hyperthyroidism.

V gene TRBV7-9 combines with J gene TRBJ2-7; TRBD2 agrees at 9 bases. V lost 3 bases and J lost 7; bases outside the gene matches: 7. Per the germline V gene, CDR1 is SEHNR and CDR2 is FQNEAQ (reference sequence). The CDR3 is 14 amino acids. In DNA, the CDR3 is TGTGCCAGCAGCTTTAGCGGGGGTCCGGGGGAGCAGTACTTC. Translating it yields CASSFSGGPGEQYF.

This rearrangement joins TRBV30 to TRBJ1-4; the match to TRBD1 covers 8 bases. The length of the CDR3 is 14 residues. Germline loops: CDR1 GTSNPN, CDR2 SVGIG (reference sequence). Trimming removed 2 bases from V and 6 bases from J; junction bases left unmatched: 5. This CDR3 reads CAWSSGQGHEKLFF. In DNA, the CDR3 is TGTGCCTGGAGTTCAGGACAGGGACATGAAAAACTGTTTTTT.

This clonotype was seen a handful of times. CDR3 amino acids: CASKYTGIRTEAFF. CDR3 sequence (DNA): TGTGCCAGCAAATATACAGGGATCAGGACTGAAGCTTTCTTT. The rearrangement joins TRBV6-2 or TRBV6-3 to TRBJ1-1; a possible D gene is TRBD1 (6 bases). Germline assignment: CDR1 MNHEY and CDR2 SVGEGT. V was cut by 7 bases and J by 5 bases, with 17 bases left in between. CDR3 length equals 14 residues.

The sample holds many counts of this clonotype. The chain joins TRBV28 to TRBJ2-1; D gene unclear. V lost 3 bases and J lost 0, with 6 bases in between. The germline CDR1 and CDR2 sequences are MDHEN and SYDVKM. CDR3 length: 14 amino acids. The CDR3 spells CASSFASSYNEQFF. DNA of the CDR3: TGTGCCAGCAGTTTTGCCAGCTCCTACAATGAGCAGTTCTTC.

The CDR3 here is CASSYYHRDPQETQYF. For the CDR3, the DNA is TGTGCCAGCAGTTACTACCACCGGGACCCTCAAGAGACCCAGTACTTC. This chain links TRBV6-2 or TRBV6-3 with TRBJ2-5; D possibly matches TRBD1 or TRBD2 (5 bases each). Trimming removed 1 base from V and 2 bases from J, with 14 bases in between. The germline gives CDR1 MNHEY, CDR2 SVGEGT. CDR3 length equals 16 residues.

The J gene is TRBJ2-2, the V gene TRBV7-9; 11 bases map to TRBD2. CDR1 and CDR2 (germline): SEHNR, FQNEAQ (reference sequence). V shed 3 bases and J 2 bases; nucleotides not matched to a gene: 11. The CDR3 length is 19 residues. CDR3 bases: TGTGCCAGCAGCTTTGGACAACTAGCGGGAGTAATCAACACCGGGGAGCTGTTTTTT. It yields the protein CASSFGQLAGVINTGELFF.

This clonotype was found many times. The V and J genes are TRBV12-3 or TRBV12-4 and TRBJ2-2; the D is unclear. V was shortened by 7 bases and J by 5 bases, with 11 bases between the two germline ends. The CDR3 loop spans 13 amino acids. CDR3 loop: CASNLRETGELFF. The DNA for the CDR3 is TGTGCCAGCAACTTAAGAGAAACCGGGGAGCTGTTTTTT.

This clonotype has only one observation. The chain recombines TRBV25-1 with TRBJ2-7, with 7 bases fitting TRBD1. Germline-derived CDR1 and CDR2 are MGHDK and SYGVNS. Losses at the gene ends were 4 bases for V and 3 bases for J; bases not matched to a gene: 9. The CDR3 sequence is 15 residues long. For the CDR3, the DNA is TGTGCCAGCAGTGGACAGGGTTTTCTTCACTACGAGCAGTACTTC. Protein product: CASSGQGFLHYEQYF.

The chain is built from TRBV10-1 and TRBJ2-2; D perhaps matches TRBD1 (5 bases). Germline lookup yields CDR1 WNHNN and CDR2 SYGVQD (reference sequence). CDR3 length: 16 amino acids. Trimming took off 0 bases at V and 1 base at J, with 9 bases between the two ends. Here the CDR3 reads CASSESTALNTGELFF. CDR3 coding DNA: TGCGCCAGCAGTGAGTCGACAGCACTGAACACCGGGGAGCTGTTTTTT.

Only a few counts were recorded for this clonotype. The V call is TRBV20-1, the J call TRBJ1-5; the D gene is possibly TRBD1 (6 bases). V dropped 0 bases and J dropped 3 bases, with 9 bases sitting between them. The CDR3 is 14 residues long. CDR1 and CDR2 from the germline V gene are DFQATT and SNEGSKA (reference sequence). The CDR3 spells CSARDPGANQPQHF. For the CDR3, the DNA is TGCAGTGCTAGAGATCCAGGGGCCAATCAGCCCCAGCATTTT.

V usage is TRBV28 and J usage is TRBJ1-3; the D is unclear. Germline CDR1 and CDR2: MDHEN and SYDVKM. CDR3 size: 13 residues. Deletions cut 10 bases from V and 1 base from J, with 11 bases between. The CDR3 DNA sequence: TGTGCCACCGAGAGGCCATCTGGAAACACCATATATTTT. It translates to CATERPSGNTIYF.

This clonotype was detected only once. A read error may explain this, as a much larger clone is one base away. The chain has TRBV11-3 and TRBJ2-7; D may be TRBD1 or TRBD2 (5 bases each). Germline V lookup: CDR1 SGHNT, CDR2 YENEEA. With 4 bases removed from V and 9 bases from J, the gap between germline ends came to 28 bases. The CDR3 is made up of 17 amino acids. The CDR3 DNA follows: TGTGCCAGCAGCTACAGAACCTTCCGGGATGACGAGGACATGCAGTACTTC. This gives the protein CASSYRTFRDDEDMQYF.

This clonotype was detected many times. The rearrangement joins TRBV12-3 or TRBV12-4 to TRBJ1-4, with D perhaps TRBD1 (5 bases). The CDR3 is 17 amino acids. The ends were cut back, 5 bases at V and 3 bases at J, with 19 bases in the middle. CDR3 amino acids: CASSRRDRAFSNEKLFF. The CDR3 nucleotides are TGTGCCAGCAGTCGAAGGGACCGGGCGTTTTCTAATGAAAAACTGTTTTTT.

The rearrangement uses TRBV24-1 and TRBJ1-2; D is uncertain. Deletions cut 3 bases from V and 4 bases from J, with 11 bases between. Looked up from germline, CDR1 is KGHDR and CDR2 is SFDVKD. CDR3 length: 14 residues. The CDR3 here is CATSDRGRGYGYTF. The CDR3 nucleotides read TGTGCCACCAGTGATCGCGGGAGAGGCTATGGCTACACCTTC.

This clonotype showed up just a few times. V gene TRBV29-1 combines with J gene TRBJ2-1, with D possibly being TRBD1 or TRBD2 (6 bases each). The CDR3 consists of 12 residues. Germline values: CDR1 SQVTM, CDR2 ANQGSEA. V dropped 4 bases and J dropped 7 bases, with 11 bases sitting between them. The CDR3 DNA follows: TGCAGCGTTGGAGGGGGGCGGAATGAGCAGTTCTTC. It translates to CSVGGGRNEQFF.

V gene TRBV9 combines with J gene TRBJ2-5, with TRBD2 identical over 10 bases. The germline gives CDR1 SGDLS, CDR2 YYNGEE. CDR3 length equals 15 residues. With 2 bases clipped from V and 2 bases from J, the junction kept 3 bases outside the gene matches. This CDR3 reads CASSVGTSVQETQYF. CDR3 nucleotides: TGTGCCAGCAGCGTGGGGACTAGCGTGCAAGAGACCCAGTACTTC.

This clonotype was counted many times. CDR3 nucleotides: TGCAGTGCTAGAGATCCAGGGTACTATGGCTACACCTTC. It yields the protein CSARDPGYYGYTF. J is TRBJ1-2 and V is TRBV20-1; a possible D gene is TRBD1 (5 bases). CDR3 length equals 13 residues. Germline lookup yields CDR1 DFQATT and CDR2 SNEGSKA (reference sequence). Between the trimmed V and J ends, which lost 0 bases and 3 bases, there was a span of 8 bases.

This clonotype was observed many times. The chain links TRBV7-9 to TRBJ2-4; possibly TRBD1 or TRBD2 for D (5 bases each). The ends were cut back, 5 bases at V and 0 bases at J, with 11 bases in the middle. Germline CDR1 and CDR2: SEHNR and FQNEAQ (reference sequence). The CDR3 length is 15 residues. CDR3 loop: CASSLSGGAKNIQYF. In nucleotides, the CDR3 is TGTGCCAGCAGCCTGAGTGGGGGAGCCAAAAACATTCAGTACTTC.

This clonotype was seen at least ten times. The rearrangement links TRBV6-5 to TRBJ1-5; D gene unclear. The germline V gene has CDR1 MNHEY and CDR2 SVGAGI. V was trimmed by 0 bases and J by 0 bases, leaving 18 bases between them. The CDR3 is made up of 19 amino acids. The CDR3 region is CASSYSKLRGSPSNQPQHF. The CDR3 DNA sequence: TGTGCCAGCAGTTACTCGAAGCTTAGAGGCTCCCCTAGCAATCAGCCCCAGCATTTT.

This clonotype came up many times. The genes are TRBV4-2 and TRBJ2-1; 10 bases match TRBD2. The CDR3 has 15 amino acids. With 1 base clipped from V and 9 bases from J, the junction kept 6 bases outside the gene matches. Per the germline V gene, CDR1 is LGHNA and CDR2 is YNFKEQ. The CDR3 sequence is CASSQVSSGSAEQFF. In DNA form, the CDR3 reads TGTGCCAGCAGCCAAGTCTCTAGCGGGAGTGCTGAGCAGTTCTTC.

V and J are TRBV12-3 or TRBV12-4 and TRBJ1-5; D uncertain. V lost 5 bases and J 6 bases, leaving 11 bases between the germline ends. The CDR3 is made up of 13 amino acids. The DNA for the CDR3 is TGTGCCAGCAGTGCTGGATCGGCTCAGCCCCAGCATTTT. This translates into CASSAGSAQPQHF.

The CDR3 region is CASSQGTGVISPLHF. Here the CDR3 DNA reads TGTGCCAGCAGCCAGGGGACAGGTGTGATTTCACCCCTCCACTTT. The gene calls are TRBV7-9 and TRBJ1-6, with TRBD1 matching 8 bases. The CDR3 length is 15 residues. The germline CDR1 and CDR2 sequences are SEHNR and FQNEAQ (reference sequence). The V gene end was trimmed by 5 bases and the J gene end by 9 bases; junction bases not matched to a gene: 9. The complete variable domain, with remaining parts taken from reference TRBV7-9 and TRBJ1-6, reads DTGVSQNPRHKITKRGQNVTFRCDPISEHNRLYWYRQTLGQGPEFLTYFQNEAQLEKSRLLSDRFSAERPKGSFSTLEIQRTEQGDSAMYLCASSQGTGVISPLHFGNGTRLTVT.

This sequence joins TRBV5-8 and TRBJ2-4, with D possibly being TRBD1 (5 bases). The V and J ends lost 7 bases and 1 base respectively, with 12 bases between them. Germline V CDR1 and CDR2: SGHTS, YDEGEE. This CDR3 comprises 14 residues. The CDR3 sequence: CASGAGWAKNIQYF. As DNA, the CDR3 is TGTGCCAGCGGGGCAGGCTGGGCCAAAAACATTCAGTACTTC.

This clonotype appeared many times. The rearrangement links TRBV27 to TRBJ1-5; D uncertain. CDR1 and CDR2 (germline): MNHEY, SMNVEV (reference sequence). This CDR3 is 13 amino acids long. Trimming left V 3 bases short and J 2 bases short, with 5 bases between. The CDR3 is CASSFMGNQPQHF. The CDR3 DNA reads TGTGCCAGCAGTTTTATGGGCAATCAGCCCCAGCATTTT.

The table lists this clonotype with many counts. V is TRBV28 and J is TRBJ2-5; tentative D call: TRBD2 (5 bases). The germline gives CDR1 MDHEN, CDR2 SYDVKM. This CDR3 has 17 residues. V gave up 8 bases and J gave up 1 base, with 23 bases separating them. The CDR3 spells CASQKSPRSGIQETQYF. The CDR3 DNA reads as TGTGCCAGCCAAAAGTCCCCAAGAAGCGGCATCCAAGAGACCCAGTACTTC.

The chain combines TRBV27 with TRBJ2-3, with a weak D call TRBD2 (6 bases). This CDR3 has 15 residues. The germline V gene has CDR1 MNHEY and CDR2 SMNVEV (reference sequence). V was shortened by 1 base and J by 4 bases, with 12 bases between the two germline ends. The CDR3 DNA reads TGTGCCAGCAGTTTATATTCCGGGAGCGCAGATACGCAGTATTTT. The encoded protein is CASSLYSGSADTQYF.

In this sample, this clonotype turned up a few times. The chain couples TRBV10-3 to TRBJ2-2; D is undetermined. Trimming shortened V by 3 bases and J by 1 base, and 6 bases separated the two germline ends. CDR1 is ENHRY, CDR2 SYGVKD, per germline. The CDR3 runs 14 residues. The CDR3 region is CAISETGNTGELFF. Here the CDR3 DNA reads TGTGCCATCAGTGAAACTGGGAACACCGGGGAGCTGTTTTTT.

This clonotype showed up just a few times. In DNA, the CDR3 is TGTGCCTGGAGTGAAGCCACTGAGCAGTTCTTC. Protein product: CAWSEATEQFF. This chain connects TRBV30 to TRBJ2-1; D call uncertain. Germline-derived CDR1 and CDR2 are GTSNPN and SVGIG (reference sequence). Trimming left V 1 base short and J 9 bases short, with 7 bases between. This CDR3 is built from 11 residues.